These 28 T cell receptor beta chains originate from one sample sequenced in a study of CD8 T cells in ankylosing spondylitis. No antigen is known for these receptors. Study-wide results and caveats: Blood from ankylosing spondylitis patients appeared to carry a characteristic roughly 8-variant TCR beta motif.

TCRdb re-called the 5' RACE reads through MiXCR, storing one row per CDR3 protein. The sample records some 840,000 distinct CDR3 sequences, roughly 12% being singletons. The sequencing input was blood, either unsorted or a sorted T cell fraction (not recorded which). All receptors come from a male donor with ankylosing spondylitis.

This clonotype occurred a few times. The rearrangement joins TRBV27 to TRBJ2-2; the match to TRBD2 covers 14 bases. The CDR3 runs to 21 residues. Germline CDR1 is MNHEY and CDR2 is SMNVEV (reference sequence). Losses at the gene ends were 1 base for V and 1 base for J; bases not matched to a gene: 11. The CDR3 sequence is CASSLLPPGTSGRKNTGELFF. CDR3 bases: TGTGCCAGCAGTTTATTGCCCCCCGGGACTAGCGGGAGAAAGAACACCGGGGAGCTGTTTTTT.

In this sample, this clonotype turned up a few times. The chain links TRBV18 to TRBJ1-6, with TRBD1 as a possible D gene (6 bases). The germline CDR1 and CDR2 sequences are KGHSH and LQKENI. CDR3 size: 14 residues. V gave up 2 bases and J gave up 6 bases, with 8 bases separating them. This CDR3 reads CASSPDRTNSPLHF. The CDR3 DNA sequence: TGTGCCAGCTCACCAGACAGGACTAATTCACCCCTCCACTTT.

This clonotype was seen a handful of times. The CDR3 spells CASSRDISEAFF. CDR3 nucleotides: TGTGCCAGCAGTCGGGACATTTCGGAAGCTTTCTTT. The chain uses TRBV6-6 and TRBJ1-1; D is perhaps TRBD1 (6 bases). Trimming took 5 bases from V and 8 from J, leaving 12 bases between them. Germline V gives CDR1 MNHNY, CDR2 SVGAGI (reference sequence). The CDR3 contains 12 residues.

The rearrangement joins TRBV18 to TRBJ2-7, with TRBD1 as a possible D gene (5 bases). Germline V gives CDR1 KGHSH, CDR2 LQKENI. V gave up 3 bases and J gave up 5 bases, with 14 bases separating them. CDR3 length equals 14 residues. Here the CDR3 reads CASSPDQGLNEQYF. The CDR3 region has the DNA TGTGCCAGCTCACCGGACCAGGGTCTGAACGAGCAGTACTTC.

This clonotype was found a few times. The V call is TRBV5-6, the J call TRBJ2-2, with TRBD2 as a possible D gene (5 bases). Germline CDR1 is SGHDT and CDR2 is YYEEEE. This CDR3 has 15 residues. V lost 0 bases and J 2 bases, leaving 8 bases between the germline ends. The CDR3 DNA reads TGTGCCAGCAGCTTGGTGGACTTTAACACCGGGGAGCTGTTTTTT. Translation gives CASSLVDFNTGELFF.

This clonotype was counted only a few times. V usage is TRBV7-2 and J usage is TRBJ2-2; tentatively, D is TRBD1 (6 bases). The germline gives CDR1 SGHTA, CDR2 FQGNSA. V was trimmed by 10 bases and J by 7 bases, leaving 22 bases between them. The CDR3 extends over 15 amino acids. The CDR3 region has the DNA TGTGCCACCTCAGAACAGGCAGGGGTCAACGGGGAGCTGTTTTTT. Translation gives CATSEQAGVNGELFF.

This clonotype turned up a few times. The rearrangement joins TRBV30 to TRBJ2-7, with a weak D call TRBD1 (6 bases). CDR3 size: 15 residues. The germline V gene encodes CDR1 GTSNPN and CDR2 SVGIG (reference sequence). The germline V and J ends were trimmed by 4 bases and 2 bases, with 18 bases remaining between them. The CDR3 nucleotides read TGTGCCTGGAAGGGGGAACCGGGGCCCCCCTACGAGCAGTACTTC. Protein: CAWKGEPGPPYEQYF.

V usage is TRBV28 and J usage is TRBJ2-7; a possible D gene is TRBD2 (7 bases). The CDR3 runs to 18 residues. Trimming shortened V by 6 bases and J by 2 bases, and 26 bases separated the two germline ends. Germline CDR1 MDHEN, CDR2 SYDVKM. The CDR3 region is CASSSIPPGGWVAYEQYF. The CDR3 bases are TGTGCCAGCAGCTCAATCCCTCCGGGGGGCTGGGTTGCCTACGAGCAGTACTTC.

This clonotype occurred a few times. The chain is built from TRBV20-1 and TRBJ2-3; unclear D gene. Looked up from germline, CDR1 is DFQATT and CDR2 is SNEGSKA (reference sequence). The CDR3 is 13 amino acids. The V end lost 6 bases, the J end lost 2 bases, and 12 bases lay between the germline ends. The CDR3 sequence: CSALPTYTDTQYF. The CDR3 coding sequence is TGCAGTGCCCTCCCGACATACACAGATACGCAGTATTTT.

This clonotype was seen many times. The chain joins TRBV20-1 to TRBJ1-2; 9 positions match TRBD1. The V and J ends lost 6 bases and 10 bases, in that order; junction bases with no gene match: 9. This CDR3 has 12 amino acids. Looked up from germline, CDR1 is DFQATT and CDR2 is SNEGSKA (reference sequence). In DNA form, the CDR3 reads TGCAGTGCCATGGGACAGGGAGAAGACTACACCTTC. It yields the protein CSAMGQGEDYTF.

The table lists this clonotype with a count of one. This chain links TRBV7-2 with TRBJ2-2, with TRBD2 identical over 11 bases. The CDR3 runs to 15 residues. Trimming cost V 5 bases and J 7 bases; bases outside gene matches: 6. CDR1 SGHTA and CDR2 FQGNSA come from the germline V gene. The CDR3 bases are TGTGCCAGCAGCCGACTTCTAGCGGGAGGCGGGGAGCTGTTTTTT. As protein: CASSRLLAGGGELFF.

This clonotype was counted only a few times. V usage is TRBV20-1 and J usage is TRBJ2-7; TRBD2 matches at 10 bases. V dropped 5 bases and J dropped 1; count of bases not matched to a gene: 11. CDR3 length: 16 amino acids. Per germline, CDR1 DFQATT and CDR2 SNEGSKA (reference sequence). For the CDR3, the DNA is TGCAGTGCTTGGGGTAGCGGGGGGCCGGGGTCCTACGAGCAGTACTTC. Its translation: CSAWGSGGPGSYEQYF.

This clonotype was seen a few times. The CDR3 loop reads CASSLLTSGRSSTDTQYF. CDR3 nucleotides: TGCGCCAGCAGCTTGCTGACTAGCGGGAGGTCTAGCACAGATACGCAGTATTTT. The rearrangement uses TRBV5-1 and TRBJ2-3, with TRBD2 matching 13 bases. V lost 1 base and J lost 0; bases outside the gene matches: 5. Germline values: CDR1 SGHRS, CDR2 YFSETQ. The CDR3 runs 18 residues.

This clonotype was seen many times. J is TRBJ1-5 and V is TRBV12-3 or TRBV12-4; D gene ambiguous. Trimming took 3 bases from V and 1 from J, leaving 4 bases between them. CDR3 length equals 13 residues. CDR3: CASSFDSNQPQHF. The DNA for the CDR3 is TGTGCCAGCAGTTTCGACAGCAATCAGCCCCAGCATTTT.

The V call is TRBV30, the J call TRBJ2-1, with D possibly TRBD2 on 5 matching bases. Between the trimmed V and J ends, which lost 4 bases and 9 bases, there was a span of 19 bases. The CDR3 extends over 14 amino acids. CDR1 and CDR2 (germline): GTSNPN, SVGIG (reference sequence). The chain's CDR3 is CAWKSGTLSGEQFF. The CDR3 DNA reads TGTGCCTGGAAAAGCGGAACGCTGAGTGGTGAGCAGTTCTTC.

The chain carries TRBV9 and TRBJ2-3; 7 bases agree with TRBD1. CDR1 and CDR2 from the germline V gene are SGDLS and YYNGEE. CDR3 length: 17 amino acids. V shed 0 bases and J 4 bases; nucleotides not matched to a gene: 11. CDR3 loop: CASSVALTGSASDTQYF. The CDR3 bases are TGTGCCAGCAGCGTAGCCTTGACAGGGTCAGCGTCAGATACGCAGTATTTT.

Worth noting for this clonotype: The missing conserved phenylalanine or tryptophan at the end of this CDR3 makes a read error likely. The CDR3 DNA sequence: TGTGCCACCAGTGACCCTAGGGTAGGGAACACTGAAGCTTTCTCT. It specifies CATSDPRVGNTEAFS. The V and J genes are TRBV24-1 and TRBJ1-1; D is unclear. The CDR3 extends over 15 amino acids. Trimming stripped 4 bases from V and 1 base from J, with 12 bases between. Per germline, CDR1 KGHDR and CDR2 SFDVKD.

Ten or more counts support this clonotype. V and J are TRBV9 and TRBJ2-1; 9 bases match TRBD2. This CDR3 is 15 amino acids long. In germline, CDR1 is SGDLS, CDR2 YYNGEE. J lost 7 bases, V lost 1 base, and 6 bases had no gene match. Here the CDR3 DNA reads TGTGCCAGCAGCGTACGGCGCGGGGGGGCGAATGAGCAGTTCTTC. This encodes CASSVRRGGANEQFF.

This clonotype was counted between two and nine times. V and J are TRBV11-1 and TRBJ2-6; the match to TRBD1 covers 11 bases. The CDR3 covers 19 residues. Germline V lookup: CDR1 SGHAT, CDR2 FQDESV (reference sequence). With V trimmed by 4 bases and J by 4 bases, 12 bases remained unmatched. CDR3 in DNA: TGTGCCAGCAGCTCCCACGGGACAGGGGGTTTTTGGGGGGCCAACGTCCTGACTTTC. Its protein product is CASSSHGTGGFWGANVLTF.

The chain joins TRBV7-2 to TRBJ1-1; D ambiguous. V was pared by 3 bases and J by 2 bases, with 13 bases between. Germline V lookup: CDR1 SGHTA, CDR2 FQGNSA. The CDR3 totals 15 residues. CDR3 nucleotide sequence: TGTGCCAGCAGCTTTTTTGTACCGGGAAACACTGAAGCTTTCTTT. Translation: CASSFFVPGNTEAFF.

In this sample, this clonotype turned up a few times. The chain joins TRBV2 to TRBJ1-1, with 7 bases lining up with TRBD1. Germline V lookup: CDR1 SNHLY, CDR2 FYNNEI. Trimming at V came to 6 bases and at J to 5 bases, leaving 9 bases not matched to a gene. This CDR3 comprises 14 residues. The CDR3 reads CASSWEGARTEAFF. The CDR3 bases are TGTGCCAGCAGCTGGGAGGGGGCGCGGACTGAAGCTTTCTTT.

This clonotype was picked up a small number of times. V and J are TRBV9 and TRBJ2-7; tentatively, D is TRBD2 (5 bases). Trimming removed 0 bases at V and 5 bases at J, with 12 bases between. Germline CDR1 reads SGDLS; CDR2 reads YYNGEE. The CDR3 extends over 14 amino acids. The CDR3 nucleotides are TGTGCCAGCAGCGTAGAGCCGCGCGGGCACGAGCAGTACTTC. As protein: CASSVEPRGHEQYF.

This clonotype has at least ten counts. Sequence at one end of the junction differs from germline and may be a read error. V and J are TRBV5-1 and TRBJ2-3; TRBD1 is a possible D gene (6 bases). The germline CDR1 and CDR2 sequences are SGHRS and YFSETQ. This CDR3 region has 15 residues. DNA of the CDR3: TGTGCCAGCAGCTTAGTAGGGGGAGGCACAGATACGCAGTATTTT. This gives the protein CASSLVGGGTDTQYF. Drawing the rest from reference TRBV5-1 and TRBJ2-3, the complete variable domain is KAGVTQTPRYLIKTRGQQVTLSCSPISGHRSVSWYQQTPGQGLQFLFEYFSETQRNKGNFPGRFSGRQFSNSRSEMNVSTLELGDSALYLCASSLVGGGTDTQYFGPGTRLTVL.

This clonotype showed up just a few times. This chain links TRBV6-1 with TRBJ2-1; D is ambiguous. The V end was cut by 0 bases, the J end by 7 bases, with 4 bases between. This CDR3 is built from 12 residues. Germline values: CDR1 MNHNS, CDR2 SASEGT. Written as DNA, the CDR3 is TGTGCCAGCAGTGAAGCTATGAATGAGCAGTTCTTC. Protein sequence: CASSEAMNEQFF.

CDR3 region: CASTSEAGPYGYTF. CDR3 coding DNA: TGTGCCAGCACCTCGGAAGCGGGTCCCTATGGCTACACCTTC. The chain links TRBV12-3 or TRBV12-4 to TRBJ1-2; D call uncertain. The CDR3 covers 14 residues. Trimming shortened V by 7 bases and J by 4 bases, and 16 bases separated the two germline ends.

CDR3 DNA sequence: TGTGCCAGCAGCCAAGGAGGCCGAGCCTACGAGCAGTACTTC. Its protein product is CASSQGGRAYEQYF. The chain recombines TRBV7-2 with TRBJ2-7, with a weak D call TRBD2 (5 bases). The V end lost 5 bases, the J end lost 2 bases, and 13 bases lay between the germline ends. Germline V gene lookup returns CDR1 SGHTA and CDR2 FQGNSA. CDR3 length equals 14 residues.

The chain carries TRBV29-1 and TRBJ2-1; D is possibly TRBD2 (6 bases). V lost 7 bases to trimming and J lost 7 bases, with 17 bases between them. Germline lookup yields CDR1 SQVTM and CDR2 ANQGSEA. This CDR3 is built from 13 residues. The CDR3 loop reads CSGEDQGRNEQFF. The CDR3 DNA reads TGCAGCGGGGAGGACCAGGGTCGAAATGAGCAGTTCTTC.

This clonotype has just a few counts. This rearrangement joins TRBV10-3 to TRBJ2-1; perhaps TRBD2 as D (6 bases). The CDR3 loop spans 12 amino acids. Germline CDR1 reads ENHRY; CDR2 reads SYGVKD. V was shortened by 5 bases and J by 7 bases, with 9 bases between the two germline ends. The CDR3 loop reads CAISSSGNEQFF. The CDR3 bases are TGTGCCATCAGTAGTAGCGGAAATGAGCAGTTCTTC.